Each of the 2 T cell receptor beta chains below was sequenced from the same sample in a study of cytomegalovirus exposure and HLA in healthy donors. Amplification used 60 Vbeta primers and 13 Jbeta primers. Method: immunoSEQ multiplex PCR; TCRdb's copy keeps in-frame clones and lacks some. Here the sample spans some 150,000 clones, roughly 79% being singletons. Sequenced material: PBMCs. These receptors were taken from a woman in her thirties in good health and CMV-seronegative.

This chain links TRBV4-3 with TRBJ1-1; D gene unclear. The CDR3 runs to 15 residues. Per germline, CDR1 LGHNA and CDR2 YSLEER. Trimming left V 0 bases short and J 4 bases short, with 12 bases between. The CDR3 region is CASSQDSYGGTEAFF. The CDR3 DNA reads as TGCGCCAGCAGCCAAGACAGCTACGGAGGCACTGAAGCTTTCTTT.

This clone was detected only a few times. DNA of the CDR3: TGTGCCAGCAGCTTAGATCAGTGGGGGCAGGGCTATTCACCCCTCCACTTT. This sequence encodes CASSLDQWGQGYSPLHF. The chain combines TRBV11-2 with TRBJ1-6; possible D gene TRBD1, 6 bases. This CDR3 has 17 amino acids. Germline V gene lookup returns CDR1 SGHAT and CDR2 FQNNGV. V lost 0 bases and J lost 8, with 17 bases in between.